The 14 T cell receptor beta chains in this list originate from one sample, sequenced in a study of blood T cell repertoires in COVID-19. Profiled with immunoSEQ multiplex PCR; TCRdb holds only in-frame clones, not every one. The sample lists 150,000 to 250,000 clones, around four fifths occurring once. The specimen sequenced was PBMCs or T cells enriched from blood (not recorded which). These receptors all stem from a man between 40 and 49 years old who had recovered from COVID-19.

The chain carries TRBV28 and TRBJ1-4, with TRBD1 as a possible D gene (5 bases). CDR3 length: 12 residues. The V end was cut by 6 bases, the J end by 6 bases, with 8 bases between. Germline V gene sequence: CDR1 MDHEN, CDR2 SYDVKM. The CDR3 protein is CASRARDEKLFF. The CDR3 nucleotides are TGTGCCAGCAGAGCCAGGGATGAAAAACTGTTTTTT.

The chain has TRBV6-2 or TRBV6-3 and TRBJ2-7, with 7 bases fitting TRBD2. Germline CDR1 is MNHEY and CDR2 is SVGEGT. The junction had 9 bases not matched to a gene; V was cut back by 4 bases and J by 6 bases. This CDR3 is built from 14 residues. CDR3 sequence (DNA): TGTGCCAGCAGTTCATCGGGACTAACCCGCGAGCAGTACGTC. Protein: CASSSSGLTREQYV.

V is TRBV14 and J is TRBJ2-5; 11 bases fit TRBD2. Germline assignment: CDR1 SGHDN and CDR2 FVKESK. The CDR3 covers 17 residues. With V trimmed by 4 bases and J by 5 bases, 12 bases remained unmatched. CDR3: CASSPRPRLAGMETQYF. Here the CDR3 DNA reads TGTGCCAGCAGCCCGAGGCCCCGACTAGCGGGGATGGAGACCCAGTACTTC.

The rearrangement links TRBV2 to TRBJ2-1, with D tentatively TRBD2 (6 bases). The ends were cut back, 5 bases at V and 8 bases at J, with 10 bases in the middle. Germline lookup yields CDR1 SNHLY and CDR2 FYNNEI. The length of the CDR3 is 12 residues. DNA for the CDR3: TGTGCCAGCAGTTTGGAGGGCTATGAGCAGTTCTTC. Its protein product is CASSLEGYEQFF.

The chain uses TRBV7-9 and TRBJ1-1, with a tentative D call TRBD1 (5 bases). This CDR3 is built from 12 residues. Germline CDR1 reads SEHNR; CDR2 reads FQNEAQ (reference sequence). Deletions cut 3 bases from V and 4 bases from J, with 6 bases between. Written as DNA, the CDR3 is TGTGCCAGCAGCTTCGACAGCACTGAAGCTTTCTTT. Encoded protein: CASSFDSTEAFF.

The chain uses TRBV9 and TRBJ2-3; maybe TRBD1 (5 bases). In germline, CDR1 is SGDLS, CDR2 YYNGEE. The CDR3 is 14 amino acids. V was pared by 4 bases and J by 2 bases, with 11 bases between. CDR3 sequence reads: CASSFRTYTDTQYF. DNA of the CDR3: TGTGCCAGCAGCTTTCGGACATACACAGATACGCAGTATTTT.

This chain links TRBV6-5 with TRBJ1-2; 9 bases are a match to TRBD1. This CDR3 has 13 residues. CDR1 and CDR2 (germline): MNHEY, SVGAGI. V lost 7 bases to trimming and J lost 10 bases; unmatched junction nucleotides: 10. CDR3 sequence (DNA): TGTGCCAGCACTTGGACAGGGGCCGACATCTACACCTTC. It is translated as CASTWTGADIYTF.

The genes are TRBV28 and TRBJ2-5; TRBD1 aligns across 10 bases. Germline trimming cut 6 bases from V and 3 bases from J; bases unmatched to any gene: 10. CDR3 length: 16 amino acids. CDR1 and CDR2 from the germline V gene are MDHEN and SYDVKM. This CDR3 reads CASSKGTGTGEETQYF. CDR3 bases: TGTGCCAGCAGCAAAGGCACCGGGACAGGGGAAGAGACCCAGTACTTC.

This chain links TRBV6-2 or TRBV6-3 with TRBJ2-3; 10 nucleotides agree with TRBD1. Trimming at V came to 5 bases and at J to 2 bases, leaving 7 bases not matched to a gene. This CDR3 is 16 amino acids long. Germline-derived CDR1 and CDR2 are MNHEY and SVGEGT. CDR3 DNA sequence: TGTGCCAGCAGTAAGACAGGGGGCGCCGACACAGATACGCAGTATTTT. Translated: CASSKTGGADTDTQYF.

The V and J genes are TRBV4-3 and TRBJ2-1; 9 positions match TRBD1. V dropped 4 bases and J dropped 2; count of bases not matched to a gene: 3. The germline V gene encodes CDR1 LGHNA and CDR2 YSLEER. The CDR3 covers 15 residues. The CDR3 sequence: CASSPGTGPYNEQFF. The CDR3 DNA reads as TGCGCCAGCAGCCCCGGGACAGGGCCCTACAATGAGCAGTTCTTC.

In this sample, this clone turned up a few times. The chain is built from TRBV30 and TRBJ1-2; D might be TRBD1 (6 bases). Germline CDR1 reads GTSNPN; CDR2 reads SVGIG (reference sequence). V gave up 0 bases and J gave up 8 bases, with 22 bases separating them. The CDR3 has 16 residues. The CDR3 is CAWSVIRTVNVYGYTF. DNA for the CDR3: TGTGCCTGGAGTGTTATTCGGACAGTTAATGTCTACGGCTACACCTTC.

The gene calls are TRBV5-1 and TRBJ2-2, with 13 bases lining up with TRBD2. The CDR3 has 19 amino acids. V was clipped by 2 bases and J by 4 bases; unmatched bases: 11. Germline V gene sequence: CDR1 SGHRS, CDR2 YFSETQ. The CDR3 nucleotides are TGCGCCAGCAGCTTACCCGGGACTAGCGGGACCGCGGGCACCGGGGAGCTGTTTTTT. As protein: CASSLPGTSGTAGTGELFF. Variable domain in full (rest from reference TRBV5-1 and TRBJ2-2): KAGVTQTPRYLIKTRGQQVTLSCSPISGHRSVSWYQQTPGQGLQFLFEYFSETQRNKGNFPGRFSGRQFSNSRSEMNVSTLELGDSALYLCASSLPGTSGTAGTGELFFGEGSRLTVL.

The chain has TRBV27 and TRBJ2-7; D perhaps matches TRBD2 (6 bases). Per germline, CDR1 MNHEY and CDR2 SMNVEV (reference sequence). Trimming took off 5 bases at V and 4 bases at J, with 21 bases between the two ends. This CDR3 is built from 16 residues. CDR3 nucleotides: TGTGCCAGCAGTCCAACGCTCGGGAGAGGAGTTTACGAGCAGTACTTC. This translates into CASSPTLGRGVYEQYF.

This clone was observed a few times. This chain links TRBV6-2 or TRBV6-3 with TRBJ2-7; possible D gene TRBD1, 5 bases. The germline V and J ends were trimmed by 4 bases and 6 bases, with 7 bases remaining between them. The germline V gene encodes CDR1 MNHEY and CDR2 SVGEGT. The CDR3 is 11 amino acids. The DNA for the CDR3 is TGTGCCAGCAGTTCTACAGGCGAGCAGTACGTC. This encodes CASSSTGEQYV.